These 32 T cell receptor beta chains originate from one sample sequenced in a study of blood T cell repertoires in COVID-19. Measured with immunoSEQ multiplex PCR; TCRdb has only the in-frame clones, and not every one. The data contain about 400,000 clones, around 90% of them singletons. Sequencing used PBMCs or T cells enriched from blood (not recorded which). These receptors all come from a woman aged 40 to 50 with acute COVID-19.

The rearrangement links TRBV2 to TRBJ1-1; D perhaps matches TRBD1 (6 bases). Trimming took 7 bases from V and 3 from J, leaving 15 bases between them. Germline V gene lookup returns CDR1 SNHLY and CDR2 FYNNEI. The CDR3 spans 14 residues. CDR3: CASKTGNGHTEAFF. The CDR3 DNA reads as TGTGCCAGCAAAACAGGGAACGGACACACTGAAGCTTTCTTT.

This chain connects TRBV5-1 to TRBJ1-1; 7 bases match TRBD1. V was clipped by 4 bases and J by 0 bases; unmatched bases: 6. The CDR3 loop spans 15 amino acids. The V gene's germline CDR1 is SGHRS and CDR2 YFSETQ. CDR3 region: CASSLRQGVNTEAFF. CDR3 sequence (DNA): TGCGCCAGCAGCCTTCGACAGGGAGTGAACACTGAAGCTTTCTTT.

V and J are TRBV19 and TRBJ2-7, with D perhaps TRBD2 (5 bases). The CDR3 extends over 17 amino acids. Germline-derived CDR1 and CDR2 are LNHDA and SQIVND (reference sequence). Trimming removed 1 base from V and 0 bases from J, with 16 bases in between. CDR3 sequence reads: CASSIGLRTGSSYEQYF. In DNA form, the CDR3 reads TGTGCCAGTAGTATAGGCCTTCGGACGGGGAGCTCCTACGAGCAGTACTTC.

The gene calls are TRBV19 and TRBJ2-7; TRBD1 aligns across 12 bases. Unmatched junction bases numbered 6, after V lost 0 bases and J lost 6 bases. Germline assignment: CDR1 LNHDA and CDR2 SQIVND (reference sequence). The CDR3 totals 16 residues. CDR3 protein: CASSIDPGQGAFEQYF. CDR3 bases: TGTGCCAGTAGTATAGATCCGGGACAGGGGGCGTTCGAGCAGTACTTC.

The chain carries TRBV24-1 and TRBJ2-6; unclear D gene. There are 16 residues in the CDR3. V dropped 7 bases and J dropped 2 bases, with 14 bases sitting between them. Germline CDR1 reads KGHDR; CDR2 reads SFDVKD. CDR3 sequence reads: CATRDGALPGANVLTF. The CDR3, as DNA: TGTGCCACCAGGGATGGAGCCCTCCCTGGGGCCAACGTCCTGACTTTC.

This clone was counted a single time. This chain joins TRBV7-9 and TRBJ2-7; D remains unclear. V was clipped by 5 bases and J by 0 bases, with 14 bases between them. Germline V gives CDR1 SEHNR, CDR2 FQNEAQ (reference sequence). The CDR3 is made up of 15 amino acids. CDR3 sequence: CASSPFGTASYEQYF. Here the CDR3 DNA reads TGTGCCAGCAGCCCATTCGGAACAGCCTCCTACGAGCAGTACTTC.

This clone was seen only once. The identical CDR3 is also encoded by other nucleotide sequences in the sample. This rearrangement joins TRBV5-1 to TRBJ1-2; 7 bases are a match to TRBD1. This CDR3 is built from 13 residues. Per germline, CDR1 SGHRS and CDR2 YFSETQ. Trimming cost V 4 bases and J 5 bases; bases outside gene matches: 5. In DNA form, the CDR3 reads TGCGCCAGCAGCCCGGGACAGAGTTATGGCTACACCTTC. It is translated as CASSPGQSYGYTF.

This clone showed up just once. Written as DNA, the CDR3 is TGTGCCAGCAGTCCATTGGGGCAGCACAATGAAAAACTGTTTTTT. Translated, it gives CASSPLGQHNEKLFF. V and J are TRBV7-8 and TRBJ1-4; a weak D match, TRBD1 (5 bases). Between the trimmed V and J ends, which lost 6 bases and 5 bases, there was a span of 16 bases. The germline V gene has CDR1 SGHVS and CDR2 FQNEAQ. The CDR3 runs 15 residues.

The sample holds one count of this clone. The gene calls are TRBV24-1 and TRBJ2-5; the match to TRBD1 covers 8 bases. V lost 5 bases, J lost 5 bases, and 6 bases stayed unmatched. The CDR3 spans 14 residues. Looked up from germline, CDR1 is KGHDR and CDR2 is SFDVKD. The CDR3 DNA is TGTGCCACCAGTGTCCTCAGGGGGCGGGAGACCCAGTACTTC. As protein: CATSVLRGRETQYF.

The chain links TRBV5-1 to TRBJ1-2; D possibly corresponds to TRBD1 (6 bases). Germline CDR1 and CDR2: SGHRS and YFSETQ. V was clipped by 4 bases and J by 5 bases, with 12 bases between them. CDR3 size: 13 residues. The CDR3 DNA follows: TGCGCCAGCAGCCGGGGGGCGGAATATGGCTACACCTTC. Translated: CASSRGAEYGYTF. Variable domain in full (rest from reference TRBV5-1 and TRBJ1-2): KAGVTQTPRYLIKTRGQQVTLSCSPISGHRSVSWYQQTPGQGLQFLFEYFSETQRNKGNFPGRFSGRQFSNSRSEMNVSTLELGDSALYLCASSRGAEYGYTFGSGTRLTVV.

J is TRBJ2-3 and V is TRBV3-1 (or the pseudogene TRBV3-2); 14 nucleotides align to TRBD2. The junction had 4 bases not matched to a gene; V was cut back by 3 bases and J by 2 bases. CDR3 length equals 17 residues. The germline gives CDR1 LGHDT, CDR2 YNNKEL (reference sequence). DNA for the CDR3: TGTGCCAGCAGCCATGGACTAGCGGGGGGTAACACAGATACGCAGTATTTT. This codes for CASSHGLAGGNTDTQYF.

The J gene is TRBJ1-6, the V gene TRBV9; D is unresolved. The CDR3 extends over 19 amino acids. Germline-derived CDR1 and CDR2 are SGDLS and YYNGEE. Trimming shortened V by 3 bases and J by 1 base, and 20 bases separated the two germline ends. The CDR3 region has the DNA TGTGCCAGCAGCGCCCCCCGAGGGTCCCCGAGTTCCTATAATTCACCCCTCCACTTT. This encodes CASSAPRGSPSSYNSPLHF.

J is TRBJ1-4 and V is TRBV10-3; possible D gene TRBD1, 5 bases. CDR3 length: 16 residues. Germline V gene lookup returns CDR1 ENHRY and CDR2 SYGVKD. V lost 2 bases and J lost 3, with 13 bases in between. The CDR3 here is CAISEGIGAANEKLFF. The CDR3 coding sequence is TGTGCCATCAGTGAGGGCATAGGGGCGGCTAATGAAAAACTGTTTTTT.

The chain combines TRBV5-1 with TRBJ2-2; no clear D gene. The CDR3 contains 16 residues. Germline-derived CDR1 and CDR2 are SGHRS and YFSETQ. Between the trimmed V and J ends, which lost 4 bases and 5 bases, there was a span of 18 bases. CDR3 residues: CASSDADLIATGELFF. The CDR3 DNA reads as TGCGCCAGCAGCGATGCAGACCTTATAGCTACCGGGGAGCTGTTTTTT.

The rearrangement links TRBV7-9 to TRBJ1-1; D possibly corresponds to TRBD1 (6 bases). Germline V lookup: CDR1 SEHNR, CDR2 FQNEAQ (reference sequence). The CDR3 runs 14 residues. Trimming took 5 bases from V and 1 from J, leaving 11 bases between them. CDR3 DNA: TGTGCCAGCAGCCGACAGGCTACGAACACTGAAGCTTTCTTT. Its protein is CASSRQATNTEAFF.

This clone turned up a few times. This sequence joins TRBV7-9 and TRBJ2-3; no clear D gene. This CDR3 has 13 residues. The germline CDR1 and CDR2 sequences are SEHNR and FQNEAQ (reference sequence). V was pared by 3 bases and J by 2 bases, with 6 bases between. CDR3 sequence reads: CASSLEITDTQYF. The CDR3 region has the DNA TGTGCCAGCAGCTTGGAGATCACAGATACGCAGTATTTT.

This clone was seen only once. The CDR3 DNA is TGTGCCAGCAGCCCCGGAGGGGAATCATCTGGAAACACCATATATTTT. Translating gives CASSPGGESSGNTIYF. The gene calls are TRBV7-9 and TRBJ1-3; the D gene is possibly TRBD1 (5 bases). This CDR3 has 16 amino acids. Germline V lookup: CDR1 SEHNR, CDR2 FQNEAQ (reference sequence). V gave up 5 bases and J gave up 1 base, with 15 bases separating them.

This CDR3 reads CASSRGLASGQETQYF. The CDR3 nucleotides read TGTGCCAGCAGCAGAGGACTAGCCTCGGGACAAGAGACCCAGTACTTC. This chain links TRBV5-4 with TRBJ2-5, with 8 bases matching TRBD2. Germline loops: CDR1 SGHNT, CDR2 YYREEE (reference sequence). The CDR3 totals 16 residues. The V segment lost 4 bases and the J segment 2 bases; nucleotides outside the gene matches: 10.

The V and J genes are TRBV24-1 and TRBJ1-1; TRBD1 is a possible D gene (6 bases). With 7 bases removed from V and 0 bases from J, the gap between germline ends came to 8 bases. Germline assignment: CDR1 KGHDR and CDR2 SFDVKD. The CDR3 is 13 amino acids. CDR3 in DNA: TGTGCCACCAGGGACAGAATGAACACTGAAGCTTTCTTT. This gives the protein CATRDRMNTEAFF.

This chain links TRBV5-1 with TRBJ2-3; TRBD2 matches 13 bases. Germline CDR1 and CDR2: SGHRS and YFSETQ. The CDR3 extends over 17 amino acids. Trimming took 3 bases from V and 0 from J; bases not matched to a gene: 4. The CDR3 is CASSWGLAGISTDTQYF. The CDR3 nucleotides read TGCGCCAGCAGCTGGGGACTAGCGGGGATAAGCACAGATACGCAGTATTTT.

The chain links TRBV3-1 (or the pseudogene TRBV3-2) to TRBJ1-2; a possible D gene is TRBD1 (6 bases). The CDR3 consists of 14 residues. Germline V gives CDR1 LGHDT, CDR2 YNNKEL (reference sequence). Trimming took off 4 bases at V and 4 bases at J, with 13 bases between the two ends. In DNA, the CDR3 is TGTGCCAGCAGCCCTCTTGGACAGAGCTATGGCTACACCTTC. Translating it yields CASSPLGQSYGYTF.

The genes are TRBV7-9 and TRBJ2-7; 11 bases map to TRBD2. J gave up 2 bases and V 5 bases, and 5 bases lay outside the gene matches. CDR1 is SEHNR and CDR2 is FQNEAQ in the germline V gene (reference sequence). CDR3 length equals 15 residues. CDR3 nucleotide sequence: TGTGCCAGCAGCCAACGACTAGCGGGGCCCTACGAGCAGTACTTC. It specifies CASSQRLAGPYEQYF.

This chain joins TRBV11-2 and TRBJ2-5, with 8 nucleotides matching TRBD1. The CDR3 contains 16 residues. The junction had 8 bases not matched to a gene; V was cut back by 3 bases and J by 2 bases. Germline values: CDR1 SGHAT, CDR2 FQNNGV. CDR3 coding DNA: TGTGCCAGCAGCTTTGGACAGGGTGAGGGGCAAGAGACCCAGTACTTC. Translated: CASSFGQGEGQETQYF. Complete variable domain (other parts from reference TRBV11-2 and TRBJ2-5): EAGVAQSPRYKIIEKRQSVAFWCNPISGHATLYWYQQILGQGPKLLIQFQNNGVVDDSQLPKDRFSAERLKGVDSTLKIQPAKLEDSAVYLCASSFGQGEGQETQYFGPGTRLLVL.

The CDR3 loop is CAARQGFNDSPLHF. CDR3 coding DNA: TGTGCCGCCCGACAGGGTTTTAATGATTCACCCCTCCACTTT. This chain links TRBV10-3 with TRBJ1-6; 7 bases are shared with TRBD1. The germline V gene has CDR1 ENHRY and CDR2 SYGVKD. V shed 11 bases, J shed 8 bases, and the junction held 12 bases outside the gene matches. The length of the CDR3 is 14 residues.

The V and J genes are TRBV30 and TRBJ1-6; D possibly corresponds to TRBD1 (6 bases). The V gene lost 3 bases and the J gene lost 9 bases, with 15 bases spanning the gap. The CDR3 is made up of 14 amino acids. In germline, CDR1 is GTSNPN, CDR2 SVGIG (reference sequence). CDR3 loop: CAWSRGVQGSPLHF. CDR3 in DNA: TGTGCCTGGAGCCGAGGGGTACAGGGTTCACCCCTCCACTTT. The complete variable domain, with remaining parts taken from reference TRBV30 and TRBJ1-6, reads SQTIHQWPATLVQPVGSPLSLECTVEGTSNPNLYWYRQAAGRGLQLLFYSVGIGQISSEVPQNLSASRPQDRQFILSSKKLLLSDSGFYLCAWSRGVQGSPLHFGNGTRLTVT.

A note on this clone: This CDR3 is also generated by other DNA sequences in the sample. The V call is TRBV9, the J call TRBJ1-5; the D is unclear. This CDR3 region has 14 residues. Germline values: CDR1 SGDLS, CDR2 YYNGEE. The V end was cut by 0 bases, the J end by 4 bases, with 8 bases between. CDR3 nucleotide sequence: TGTGCCAGCAGCGTAGAGGGAGGGAATCAGCCCCAGCATTTT. This translates into CASSVEGGNQPQHF.

A few counts support this clone. The rearrangement uses TRBV29-1 and TRBJ1-1; no clear D. Between the trimmed V and J ends, which lost 4 bases and 1 base, there was a span of 4 bases. This CDR3 region has 11 residues. From germline, CDR1 is SQVTM and CDR2 ANQGSEA. The CDR3 nucleotides read TGCAGCGTTGCTACGAACACTGAAGCTTTCTTT. Translating it yields CSVATNTEAFF.

This clone was seen once. This chain links TRBV5-4 with TRBJ1-6, with 10 bases fitting TRBD1. CDR1 SGHNT and CDR2 YYREEE come from the germline V gene (reference sequence). This CDR3 spans 16 amino acids. The ends lost 4 bases at V and 6 bases at J; junction bases unmatched: 7. The CDR3 region is CASSARQGASNSPLHF. In DNA form, the CDR3 reads TGTGCCAGCAGCGCGAGACAGGGGGCGAGTAATTCACCCCTCCACTTT.

V usage is TRBV18 and J usage is TRBJ2-3, with D tentatively TRBD2 (7 bases). Trimming pared 0 bases from V and 5 bases from J, leaving 12 bases between. The CDR3 sequence is 15 residues long. Germline-derived CDR1 and CDR2 are KGHSH and LQKENI. This chain's CDR3 is CASSPPRGAGDTQYF. CDR3 bases: TGTGCCAGCTCACCACCCCGGGGGGCTGGAGATACGCAGTATTTT.

The gene calls are TRBV9 and TRBJ1-1; 7 nucleotides align to TRBD1. With V trimmed by 3 bases and J by 6 bases, 11 bases remained unmatched. Germline V CDR1 and CDR2: SGDLS, YYNGEE. The CDR3 length is 15 residues. DNA for the CDR3: TGTGCCAGCAGCGAGACCGGGACGCAGGGGGCTGAAGCTTTCTTT. This sequence encodes CASSETGTQGAEAFF.

The sample holds a few counts of this clone. The chain combines TRBV7-9 with TRBJ2-2; a possible D gene is TRBD2 (5 bases). Germline values: CDR1 SEHNR, CDR2 FQNEAQ (reference sequence). Trimming removed 5 bases from V and 5 bases from J, with 15 bases in between. CDR3 size: 15 residues. CDR3 bases: TGTGCCAGCAGCGCTTTACCTACGGGGACCGGGGAGCTGTTTTTT. Translation gives CASSALPTGTGELFF.

V usage is TRBV4-1 and J usage is TRBJ2-3; 9 bases are a match to TRBD1. The junction had 13 bases not matched to a gene; V was cut back by 3 bases and J by 6 bases. This CDR3 spans 17 amino acids. From germline, CDR1 is MGHRA and CDR2 YSYEKL. The CDR3 DNA follows: TGCGCCAGCAGCCAGCAAGACGGACAGGGGACTTTGGATACGCAGTATTTT. It encodes CASSQQDGQGTLDTQYF.